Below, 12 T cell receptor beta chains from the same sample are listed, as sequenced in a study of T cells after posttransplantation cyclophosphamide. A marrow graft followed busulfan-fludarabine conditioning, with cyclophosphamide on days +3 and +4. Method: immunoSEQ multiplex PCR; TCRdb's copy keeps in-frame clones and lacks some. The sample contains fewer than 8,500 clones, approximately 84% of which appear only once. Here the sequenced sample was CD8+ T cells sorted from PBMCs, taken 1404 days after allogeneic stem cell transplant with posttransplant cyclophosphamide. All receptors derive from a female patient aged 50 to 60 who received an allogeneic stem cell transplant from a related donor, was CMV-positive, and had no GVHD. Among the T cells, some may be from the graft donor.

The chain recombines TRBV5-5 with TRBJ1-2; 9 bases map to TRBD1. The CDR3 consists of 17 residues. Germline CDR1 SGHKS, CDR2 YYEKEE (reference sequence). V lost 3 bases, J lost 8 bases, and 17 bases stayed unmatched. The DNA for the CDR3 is TGTGCCAGCAGCTGGCTCCCGGGACAGGGCTCGCCGAGCGGCTACACCTTC. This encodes CASSWLPGQGSPSGYTF.

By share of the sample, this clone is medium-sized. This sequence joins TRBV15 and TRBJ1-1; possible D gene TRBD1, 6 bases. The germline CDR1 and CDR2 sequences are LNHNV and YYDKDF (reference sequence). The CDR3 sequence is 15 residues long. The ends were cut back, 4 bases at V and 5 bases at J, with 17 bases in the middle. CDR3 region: CATSKNRELGTEAFF. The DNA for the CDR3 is TGTGCCACCAGCAAGAACAGGGAATTAGGGACTGAAGCTTTCTTT.

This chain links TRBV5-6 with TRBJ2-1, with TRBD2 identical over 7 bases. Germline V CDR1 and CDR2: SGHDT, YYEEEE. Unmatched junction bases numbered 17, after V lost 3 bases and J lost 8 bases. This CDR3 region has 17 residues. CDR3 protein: CASSSPLAGVNDHEQFF. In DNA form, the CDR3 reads TGTGCCAGCAGCTCCCCCCTGGCGGGGGTCAACGACCATGAGCAGTTCTTC.

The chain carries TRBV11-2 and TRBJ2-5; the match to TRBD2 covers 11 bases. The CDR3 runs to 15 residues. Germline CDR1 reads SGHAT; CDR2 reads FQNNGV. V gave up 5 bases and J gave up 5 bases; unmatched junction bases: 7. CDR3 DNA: TGTGCCAGCAGCCAGCCGACTAGCGGGAAGGAGACCCAGTACTTC. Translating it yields CASSQPTSGKETQYF.

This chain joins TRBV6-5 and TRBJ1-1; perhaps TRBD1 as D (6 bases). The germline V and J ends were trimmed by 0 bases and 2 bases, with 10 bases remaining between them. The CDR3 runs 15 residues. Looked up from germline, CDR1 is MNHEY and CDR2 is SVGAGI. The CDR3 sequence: CASSYSRTANTEAFF. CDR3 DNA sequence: TGTGCCAGCAGTTACTCCCGGACAGCCAACACTGAAGCTTTCTTT.

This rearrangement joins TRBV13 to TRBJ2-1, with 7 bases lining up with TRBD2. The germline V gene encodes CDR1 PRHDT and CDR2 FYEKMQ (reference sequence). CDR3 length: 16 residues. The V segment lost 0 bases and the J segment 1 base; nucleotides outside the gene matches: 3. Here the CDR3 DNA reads TGTGCCAGCAGCTTAGGCGTACTAGCGTCCTACAATGAGCAGTTCTTC. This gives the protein CASSLGVLASYNEQFF.

The DNA of the CDR3 is TGTGCCAGCAGCCTAGGGACTAGTAGCTACGAGCAGTACTTC. As protein: CASSLGTSSYEQYF. The chain is built from TRBV5-4 and TRBJ2-7; the match to TRBD2 covers 8 bases. CDR3 length: 14 residues. The junction had 6 bases not matched to a gene; V was cut back by 4 bases and J by 3 bases. Germline V lookup: CDR1 SGHNT, CDR2 YYREEE (reference sequence). Supplemented by reference TRBV5-4 and TRBJ2-7, the full variable domain reads ETGVTQSPTHLIKTRGQQVTLRCSSQSGHNTVSWYQQALGQGPQFIFQYYREEENGRGNFPPRFSGLQFPNYSSELNVNALELDDSALYLCASSLGTSSYEQYFGPGTRLTVT.

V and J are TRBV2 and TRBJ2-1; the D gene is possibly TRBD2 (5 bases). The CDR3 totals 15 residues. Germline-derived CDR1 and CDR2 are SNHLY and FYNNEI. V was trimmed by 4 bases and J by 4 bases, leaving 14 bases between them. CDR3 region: CASSGGAAWYNEQFF. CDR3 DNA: TGTGCCAGCAGTGGGGGAGCGGCCTGGTACAATGAGCAGTTCTTC.

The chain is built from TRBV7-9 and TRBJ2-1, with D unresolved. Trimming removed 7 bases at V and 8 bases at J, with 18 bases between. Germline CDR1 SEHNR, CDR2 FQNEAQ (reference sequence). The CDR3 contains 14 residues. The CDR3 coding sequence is TGTGCCAGCACTCATGTGGCGGCGATCGATGAGCAGTTCTTC. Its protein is CASTHVAAIDEQFF.

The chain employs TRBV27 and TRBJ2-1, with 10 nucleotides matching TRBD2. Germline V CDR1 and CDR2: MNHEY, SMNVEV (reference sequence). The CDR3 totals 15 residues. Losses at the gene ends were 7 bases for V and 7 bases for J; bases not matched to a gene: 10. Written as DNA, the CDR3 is TGTGCCAGCAATCGGGCTAGCGGGAGTACGAATGAGCAGTTCTTC. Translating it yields CASNRASGSTNEQFF.

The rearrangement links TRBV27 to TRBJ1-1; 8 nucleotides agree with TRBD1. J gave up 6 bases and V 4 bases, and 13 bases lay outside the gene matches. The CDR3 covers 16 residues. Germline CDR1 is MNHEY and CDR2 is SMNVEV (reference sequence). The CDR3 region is CASSSSGTGSFAEAFF. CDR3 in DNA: TGTGCCAGCAGTTCCTCCGGGACAGGTTCGTTCGCTGAAGCTTTCTTT.

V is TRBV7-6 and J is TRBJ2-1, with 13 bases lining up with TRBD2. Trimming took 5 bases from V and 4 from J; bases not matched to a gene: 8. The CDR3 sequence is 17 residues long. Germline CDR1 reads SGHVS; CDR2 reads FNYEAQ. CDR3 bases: TGTGCCAGCAGCCCCACGGGGGGACTAGCGGGATACAATGAGCAGTTCTTC. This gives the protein CASSPTGGLAGYNEQFF. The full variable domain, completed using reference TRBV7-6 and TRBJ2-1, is GAGVSQSPRYKVTKRGQDVALRCDPISGHVSLYWYRQALGQGPEFLTYFNYEAQQDKSGLPNDRFSAERPEGSISTLTIQRTEQRDSAMYRCASSPTGGLAGYNEQFFGPGTRLTVL.